The 10 T cell receptor beta chains given below trace back to one sample, sequenced in a study of T cell responses to AZD1222 COVID-19 vaccine. The method was immunoSEQ multiplex PCR; TCRdb's version includes in-frame clones alone and lacks a portion of them. The sample holds 130,000 to 150,000 clones, around 89% seen once. The sequences come from peripheral blood, collected on day 0 of AZD1222 vaccination. The receptors here all came from an adult in good health.

The V and J genes are TRBV5-4 and TRBJ1-1; D perhaps matches TRBD1 (6 bases). Germline assignment: CDR1 SGHNT and CDR2 YYREEE (reference sequence). The CDR3 covers 16 residues. With 0 bases removed from V and 0 bases from J, the gap between germline ends came to 12 bases. CDR3 sequence: CASSLGSGGLNTEAFF. CDR3 DNA sequence: TGTGCCAGCAGCTTGGGGTCCGGGGGGCTGAACACTGAAGCTTTCTTT. Filled out from reference TRBV5-4 and TRBJ1-1, the complete variable domain reads ETGVTQSPTHLIKTRGQQVTLRCSSQSGHNTVSWYQQALGQGPQFIFQYYREEENGRGNFPPRFSGLQFPNYSSELNVNALELDDSALYLCASSLGSGGLNTEAFFGQGTRLTVV.

CDR3 DNA: TGTGCCTGGAGTGTAGGGTTTCAGGGCTATGGCTACACCTTC. It codes for CAWSVGFQGYGYTF. The chain links TRBV30 to TRBJ1-2; a weak D match, TRBD1 (5 bases). V was cut by 0 bases and J by 4 bases, with 12 bases left in between. The CDR3 extends over 14 amino acids. Germline CDR1 GTSNPN, CDR2 SVGIG (reference sequence). Based on the CDR3 plus reference TRBV30 and TRBJ1-2, the full variable domain is SQTIHQWPATLVQPVGSPLSLECTVEGTSNPNLYWYRQAAGRGLQLLFYSVGIGQISSEVPQNLSASRPQDRQFILSSKKLLLSDSGFYLCAWSVGFQGYGYTFGSGTRLTVV.

The gene calls are TRBV27 and TRBJ1-4; possible D gene TRBD1, 5 bases. The CDR3 totals 15 residues. CDR1 and CDR2 from the germline V gene are MNHEY and SMNVEV (reference sequence). V lost 8 bases to trimming and J lost 6 bases, with 19 bases between them. The CDR3 coding sequence is TGTGCCAGCCAGCGGGGGGACGGGGGTTATGAAAAACTGTTTTTT. Its translation is CASQRGDGGYEKLFF.

This clone was found a few times. The rearrangement links TRBV5-6 to TRBJ1-6; D ambiguous. The germline V gene has CDR1 SGHDT and CDR2 YYEEEE. Trimming took 2 bases from V and 5 from J, leaving 8 bases between them. This CDR3 comprises 14 residues. The CDR3 coding sequence is TGTGCCAGCAGCTTTTCCCTGAATAATTCACCCCTCCACTTT. It encodes CASSFSLNNSPLHF.

This chain links TRBV27 with TRBJ1-2; D uncertain. The CDR3 is 14 amino acids. Germline V gives CDR1 MNHEY, CDR2 SMNVEV (reference sequence). The V end was cut by 2 bases, the J end by 4 bases, with 11 bases between. CDR3 sequence (DNA): TGTGCCAGCAGTTTAAACGCAGCCTTCTATGGCTACACCTTC. Translated, it gives CASSLNAAFYGYTF.

V and J are TRBV12-3 or TRBV12-4 and TRBJ1-2; a possible D gene is TRBD1 (5 bases). Trimming pared 5 bases from V and 5 bases from J, leaving 12 bases between. This CDR3 is built from 13 residues. Here the CDR3 reads CASSRGEGYGYTF. The CDR3 DNA follows: TGTGCCAGCAGTCGGGGGGAAGGATATGGCTACACCTTC.

The V and J genes are TRBV5-1 and TRBJ1-1; tentative D call: TRBD1 (5 bases). Trimming cost V 2 bases and J 1 base, with 9 bases left between them. From germline, CDR1 is SGHRS and CDR2 YFSETQ. The CDR3 loop spans 14 amino acids. The CDR3 here is CASSLGTENTEAFF. The CDR3 DNA is TGCGCCAGCAGCTTAGGGACGGAGAACACTGAAGCTTTCTTT.

The rearrangement links TRBV7-2 to TRBJ1-2; D remains unclear. Germline-derived CDR1 and CDR2 are SGHTA and FQGNSA. The CDR3 contains 14 residues. With 0 bases removed from V and 3 bases from J, the gap between germline ends came to 8 bases. This chain's CDR3 is CASSLANRYYGYTF. Written as DNA, the CDR3 is TGTGCCAGCAGCTTAGCGAACAGATACTATGGCTACACCTTC.

The chain links TRBV12-3 or TRBV12-4 to TRBJ1-1; D might be TRBD1 (6 bases). CDR3 length: 13 amino acids. V lost 6 bases and J 5 bases, leaving 13 bases between the germline ends. For the CDR3, the DNA is TGTGCCAGCAGACAGGGATGGAGTACTGAAGCTTTCTTT. This gives the protein CASRQGWSTEAFF.

This rearrangement joins TRBV27 to TRBJ1-1; D gene unclear. Trimming pared 0 bases from V and 5 bases from J, leaving 13 bases between. CDR1 is MNHEY, CDR2 SMNVEV, per germline (reference sequence). The CDR3 contains 15 residues. The CDR3 here is CASSLSMGYETEAFF. The DNA of the CDR3 is TGTGCCAGCAGTTTATCAATGGGTTATGAGACTGAAGCTTTCTTT.